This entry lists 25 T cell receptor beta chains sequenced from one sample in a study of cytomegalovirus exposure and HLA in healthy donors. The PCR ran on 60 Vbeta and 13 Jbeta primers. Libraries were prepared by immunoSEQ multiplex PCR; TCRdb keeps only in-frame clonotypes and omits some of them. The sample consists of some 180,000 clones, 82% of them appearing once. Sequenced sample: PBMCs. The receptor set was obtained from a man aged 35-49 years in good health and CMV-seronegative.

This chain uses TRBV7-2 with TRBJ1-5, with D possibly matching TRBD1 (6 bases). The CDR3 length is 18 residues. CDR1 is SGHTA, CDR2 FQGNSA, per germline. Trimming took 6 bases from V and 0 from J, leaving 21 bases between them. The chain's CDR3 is CASSPTGPLIYSNQPQHF. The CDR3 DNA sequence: TGTGCCAGCAGTCCGACAGGTCCCTTAATCTATAGCAATCAGCCCCAGCATTTT.

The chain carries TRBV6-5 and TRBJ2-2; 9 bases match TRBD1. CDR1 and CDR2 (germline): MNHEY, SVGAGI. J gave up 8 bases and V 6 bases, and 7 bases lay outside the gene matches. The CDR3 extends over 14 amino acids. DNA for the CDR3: TGTGCCAGCAGCCTGAACAGGGGGCCTGGGGAGCTGTTTTTT. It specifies CASSLNRGPGELFF.

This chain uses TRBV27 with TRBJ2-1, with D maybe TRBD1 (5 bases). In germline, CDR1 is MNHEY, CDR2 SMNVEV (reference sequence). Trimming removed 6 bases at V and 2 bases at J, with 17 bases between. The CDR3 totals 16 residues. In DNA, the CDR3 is TGTGCCAGCAGCCCCAGGGTTGCAGACCCCTACAATGAGCAGTTCTTC. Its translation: CASSPRVADPYNEQFF.

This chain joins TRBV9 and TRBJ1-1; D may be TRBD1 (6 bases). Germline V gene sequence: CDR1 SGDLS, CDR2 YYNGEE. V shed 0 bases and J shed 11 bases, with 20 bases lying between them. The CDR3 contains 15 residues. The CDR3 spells CASSVGGQGLTEAFF. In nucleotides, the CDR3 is TGTGCCAGCAGCGTAGGAGGGCAGGGGCTAACGGAGGCTTTCTTT.

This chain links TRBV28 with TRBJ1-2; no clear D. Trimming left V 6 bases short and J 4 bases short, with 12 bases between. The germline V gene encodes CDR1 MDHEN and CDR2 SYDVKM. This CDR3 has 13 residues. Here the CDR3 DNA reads TGTGCCAGCAGCTCACCTGGAGCCTATGGCTACACCTTC. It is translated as CASSSPGAYGYTF.

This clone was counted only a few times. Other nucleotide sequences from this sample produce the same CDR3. The CDR3 nucleotides are TGTGCCAGCAGTCGGACAGGGGGTAGCAATCAGCCCCAGCATTTT. Amino acid sequence: CASSRTGGSNQPQHF. J is TRBJ1-5 and V is TRBV6-1, with 10 bases matching TRBD1. Germline V gives CDR1 MNHNS, CDR2 SASEGT. Unmatched junction bases numbered 1, after V lost 5 bases and J lost 0 bases. This CDR3 has 15 residues.

The CDR3 here is CASNIGTSGQSLSYNEQFF. The CDR3 DNA reads TGTGCCAGTAATATCGGGACTAGCGGACAATCCCTCTCCTACAATGAGCAGTTCTTC. This chain links TRBV19 with TRBJ2-1, with 11 bases identical to TRBD2. There are 19 residues in the CDR3. Germline V gives CDR1 LNHDA, CDR2 SQIVND (reference sequence). Germline trimming cut 7 bases from V and 0 bases from J; bases unmatched to any gene: 14. The whole variable domain, filled in from reference TRBV19 and TRBJ2-1, reads DGGITQSPKYLFRKEGQNVTLSCEQNLNHDAMYWYRQDPGQGLRLIYYSQIVNDFQKGDIAEGYSVSREKKESFPLTVTSAQKNPTAFYLCASNIGTSGQSLSYNEQFFGPGTRLTVL.

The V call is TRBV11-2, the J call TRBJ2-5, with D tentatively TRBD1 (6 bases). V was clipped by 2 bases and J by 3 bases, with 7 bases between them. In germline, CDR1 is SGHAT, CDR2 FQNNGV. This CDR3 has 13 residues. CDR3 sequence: CASSLNREETQYF. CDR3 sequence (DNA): TGTGCCAGCAGCTTAAACAGGGAAGAGACCCAGTACTTC.

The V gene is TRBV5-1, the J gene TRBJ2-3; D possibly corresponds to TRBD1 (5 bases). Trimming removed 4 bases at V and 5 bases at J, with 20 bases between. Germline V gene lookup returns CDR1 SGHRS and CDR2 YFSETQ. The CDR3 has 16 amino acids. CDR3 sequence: CASSLQGAERRDTQYF. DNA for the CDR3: TGCGCCAGCAGCCTCCAAGGGGCAGAAAGGCGAGATACGCAGTATTTT.

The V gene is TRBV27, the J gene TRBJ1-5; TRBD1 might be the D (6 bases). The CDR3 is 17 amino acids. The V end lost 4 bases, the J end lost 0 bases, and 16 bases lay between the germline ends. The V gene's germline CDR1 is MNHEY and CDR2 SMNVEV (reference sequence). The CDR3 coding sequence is TGTGCCAGCAGTTCTTATCGAGGGGGTTATAGCAATCAGCCCCAGCATTTT. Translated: CASSSYRGGYSNQPQHF.

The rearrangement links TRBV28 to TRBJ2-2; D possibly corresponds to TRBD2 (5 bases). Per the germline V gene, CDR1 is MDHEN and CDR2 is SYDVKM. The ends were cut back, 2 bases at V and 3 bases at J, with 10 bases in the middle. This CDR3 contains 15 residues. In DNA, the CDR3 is TGTGCCAGCAGTTTAAACGGAGGTTACACCGGGGAGCTGTTTTTT. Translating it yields CASSLNGGYTGELFF.

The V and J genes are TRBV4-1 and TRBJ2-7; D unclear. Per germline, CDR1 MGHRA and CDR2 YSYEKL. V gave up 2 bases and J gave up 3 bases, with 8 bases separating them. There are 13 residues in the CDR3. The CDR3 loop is CASSQLGNYEQYF. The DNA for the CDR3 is TGCGCCAGCAGCCAATTGGGCAACTACGAGCAGTACTTC.

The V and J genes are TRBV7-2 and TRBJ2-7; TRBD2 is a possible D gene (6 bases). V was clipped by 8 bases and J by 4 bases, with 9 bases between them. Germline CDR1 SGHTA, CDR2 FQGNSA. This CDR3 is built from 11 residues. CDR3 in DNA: TGTGCCAGCCAGGCGGGGTACGAGCAGTACTTC. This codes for CASQAGYEQYF.

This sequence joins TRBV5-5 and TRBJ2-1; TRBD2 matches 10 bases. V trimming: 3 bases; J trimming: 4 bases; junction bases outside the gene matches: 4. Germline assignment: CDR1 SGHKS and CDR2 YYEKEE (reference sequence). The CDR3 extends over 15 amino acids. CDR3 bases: TGTGCCAGCAGCTACCTAGCGGGGGCGTACAATGAGCAGTTCTTC. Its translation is CASSYLAGAYNEQFF.

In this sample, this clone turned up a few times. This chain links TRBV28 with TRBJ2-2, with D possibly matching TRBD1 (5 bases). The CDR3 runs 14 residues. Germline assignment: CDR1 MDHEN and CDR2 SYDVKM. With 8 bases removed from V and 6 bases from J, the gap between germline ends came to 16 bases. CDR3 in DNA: TGTGCCAGCCATCCGTTAGGGGAACCCGGGGAGCTGTTTTTT. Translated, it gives CASHPLGEPGELFF.

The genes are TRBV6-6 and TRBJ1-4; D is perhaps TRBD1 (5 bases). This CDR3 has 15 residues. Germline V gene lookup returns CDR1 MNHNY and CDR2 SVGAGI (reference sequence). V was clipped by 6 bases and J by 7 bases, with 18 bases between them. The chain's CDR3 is CASRSEGVRGEKLFF. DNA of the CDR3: TGTGCCAGCAGATCCGAAGGGGTTAGGGGTGAAAAACTGTTTTTT.

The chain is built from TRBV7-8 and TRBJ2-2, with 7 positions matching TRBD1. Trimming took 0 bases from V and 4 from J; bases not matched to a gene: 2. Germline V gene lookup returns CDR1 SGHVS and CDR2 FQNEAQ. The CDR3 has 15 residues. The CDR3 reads CASSLAGQRTGELFF. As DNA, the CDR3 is TGTGCCAGCAGCTTAGCGGGACAGCGCACCGGGGAGCTGTTTTTT. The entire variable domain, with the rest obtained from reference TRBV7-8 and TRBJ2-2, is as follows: GAGVSQSPRYKVAKRGQDVALRCDPISGHVSLFWYQQALGQGPEFLTYFQNEAQLDKSGLPSDRFFAERPEGSVSTLKIQRTQQEDSAVYLCASSLAGQRTGELFFGEGSRLTVL.

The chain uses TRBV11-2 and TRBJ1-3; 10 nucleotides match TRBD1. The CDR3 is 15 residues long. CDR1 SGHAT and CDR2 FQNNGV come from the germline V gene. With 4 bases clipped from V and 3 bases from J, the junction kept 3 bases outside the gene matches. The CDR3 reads CASSSGTGDGNTIYF. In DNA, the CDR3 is TGTGCCAGCAGCTCCGGGACAGGGGATGGAAACACCATATATTTT.

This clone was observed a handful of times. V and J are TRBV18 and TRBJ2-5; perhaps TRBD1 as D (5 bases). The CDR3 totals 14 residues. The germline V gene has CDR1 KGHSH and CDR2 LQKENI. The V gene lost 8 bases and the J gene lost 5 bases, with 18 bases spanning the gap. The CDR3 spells CASNRQFNGETQYF. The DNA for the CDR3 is TGTGCCAGCAACAGACAGTTTAATGGGGAGACCCAGTACTTC.

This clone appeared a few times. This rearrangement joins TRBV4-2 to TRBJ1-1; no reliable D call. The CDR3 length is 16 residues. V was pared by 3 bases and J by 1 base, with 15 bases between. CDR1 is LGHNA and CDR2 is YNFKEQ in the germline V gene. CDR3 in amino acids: CASSQNIQRTNTEAFF. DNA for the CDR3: TGTGCCAGCAGCCAGAACATACAACGAACGAACACTGAAGCTTTCTTT.

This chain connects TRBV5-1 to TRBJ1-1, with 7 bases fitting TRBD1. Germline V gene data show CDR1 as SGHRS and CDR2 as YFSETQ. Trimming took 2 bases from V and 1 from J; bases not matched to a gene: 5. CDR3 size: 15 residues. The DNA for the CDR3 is TGCGCCAGCAGCTTAGGACAGGTAGGGAACACTGAAGCTTTCTTT. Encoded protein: CASSLGQVGNTEAFF. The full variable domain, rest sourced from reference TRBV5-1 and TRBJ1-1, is KAGVTQTPRYLIKTRGQQVTLSCSPISGHRSVSWYQQTPGQGLQFLFEYFSETQRNKGNFPGRFSGRQFSNSRSEMNVSTLELGDSALYLCASSLGQVGNTEAFFGQGTRLTVV.

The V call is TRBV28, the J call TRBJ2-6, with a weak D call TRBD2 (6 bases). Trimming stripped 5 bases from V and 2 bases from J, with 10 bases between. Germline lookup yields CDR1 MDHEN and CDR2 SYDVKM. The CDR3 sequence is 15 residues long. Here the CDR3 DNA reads TGTGCCAGCAGTCCGGGCGGGGCTGGGGCCAACGTCCTGACTTTC. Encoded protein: CASSPGGAGANVLTF.

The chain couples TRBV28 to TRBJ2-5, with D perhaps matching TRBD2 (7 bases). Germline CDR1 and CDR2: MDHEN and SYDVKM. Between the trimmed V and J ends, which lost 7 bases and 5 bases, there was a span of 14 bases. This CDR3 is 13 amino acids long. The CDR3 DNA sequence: TGTGCCAGCACCTTGGGGGGGCGGGAGACCCAGTACTTC. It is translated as CASTLGGRETQYF. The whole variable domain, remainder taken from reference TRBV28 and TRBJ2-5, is DVKVTQSSRYLVKRTGEKVFLECVQDMDHENMFWYRQDPGLGLRLIYFSYDVKMKEKGDIPEGYSVSREKKERFSLILESASTNQTSMYLCASTLGGRETQYFGPGTRLLVL.

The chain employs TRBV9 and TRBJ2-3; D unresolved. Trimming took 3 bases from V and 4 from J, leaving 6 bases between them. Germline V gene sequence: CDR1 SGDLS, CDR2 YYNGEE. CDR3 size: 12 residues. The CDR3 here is CASSATADTQYF. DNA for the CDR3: TGTGCCAGCAGCGCAACGGCAGATACGCAGTATTTT. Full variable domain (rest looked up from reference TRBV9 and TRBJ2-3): DSGVTQTPKHLITATGQRVTLRCSPRSGDLSVYWYQQSLDQGLQFLIQYYNGEERAKGNILERFSAQQFPDLHSELNLSSLELGDSALYFCASSATADTQYFGPGTRLTVL.

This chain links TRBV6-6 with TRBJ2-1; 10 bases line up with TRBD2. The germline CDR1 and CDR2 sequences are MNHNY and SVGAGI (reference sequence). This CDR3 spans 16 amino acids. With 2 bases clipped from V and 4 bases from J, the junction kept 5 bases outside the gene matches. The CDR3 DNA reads TGTGCCAGCAGTTACAGGGCTAGCGGGGGTTACAATGAGCAGTTCTTC. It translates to CASSYRASGGYNEQFF.